This paragraph reports one TCR beta chain. The sample is drawn from a study of blood T cell repertoires in COVID-19. Study-wide context: Donors in the United States, Italy and Spain gave samples during acute or convalescent COVID-19. T cells, B-cell-depleted T cells, or PBMCs provided the cDNA or gDNA that served as material.

Germline V gene lookup returns CDR1 MNHEY and CDR2 SVGEGT. The CDR3 runs 15 residues. Losses at the gene ends were 4 bases for V and 5 bases for J; bases not matched to a gene: 7. In the original analysis: Amplified reference gene primers provided the basis for estimating nucleated cell counts. TCRdb keeps only in-frame clones here, not all; method: immunoSEQ multiplex PCR. V and J calls and clone size are given by that table; D and trimming were obtained from the DNA. The data show roughly 110,000 clones, over 80% seen once. V gene TRBV6-2 or TRBV6-3 combines with J gene TRBJ2-1; 8 bases are a match to TRBD2. The TCR was taken from an older woman with acute or convalescent COVID-19. Specimen: peripheral blood. Here the CDR3 DNA reads TGTGCCAGCAGTTTCCAAGCGGGAGTAAACAATGAGCAGTTCTTC. Amino acids: CASSFQAGVNNEQFF.